Included here is one T cell receptor (beta chain) sequence, with context. This CDR3 is built from 17 residues. CDR1 is SGHTA, CDR2 FQGNSA, per germline. Unmatched junction bases numbered 8, after V lost 1 base and J lost 2 bases. These data originate in a study of blood T cell repertoires in COVID-19. About the study: Both acute and convalescent COVID-19 samples were obtained from the United States, Italy and Spain. The cDNA or gDNA used as material had been derived from T cells, B-cell-depleted T cells, or PBMCs.

Per the original data handling: Reference gene primer amplification yielded estimated nucleated cell counts. Sequencing used immunoSEQ multiplex PCR; TCRdb keeps in-frame clones, though not all of them. Clone size and the V and J calls come from that table; the DNA yielded D and trimming. Of roughly 290,000 clones listed, approximately 85% are singletons. Seattle cases were enrolled at active infection and followed longitudinally. This chain links TRBV7-2 with TRBJ2-7; 10 bases fit TRBD2. What was sequenced was peripheral blood. The clonotype was recovered from a human donor with COVID-19, enrolled during active disease. The donor label of this sample is uncertain. The CDR3 DNA follows: TGTGCCAGCAGCTTAGACCTAGCGGGAGCCCCTCCCTACGAGCAGTACTTC. It yields the protein CASSLDLAGAPPYEQYF. The full variable domain, its missing parts supplied by reference TRBV7-2 and TRBJ2-7, is GAGVSQSPSNKVTEKGKDVELRCDPISGHTALYWYRQSLGQGLEFLIYFQGNSAPDKSGLPSDRFSAERTGGSVSTLTIQRTQQEDSAVYLCASSLDLAGAPPYEQYFGPGTRLTVT.